Listed below are T cell receptor beta chains from one sample, sequenced in a study of cytomegalovirus exposure and HLA in healthy donors. Profiled with immunoSEQ multiplex PCR; TCRdb holds only in-frame clones, not every one. The table lists roughly 200,000 clones, approximately 86% of them singletons, with approximately 0.31% in the top ten. Material: PBMCs. The receptors shown here come from a woman aged 30 to 39 in good health and CMV-seronegative. The CDR3 runs from the conserved cysteine through the conserved F or W. Fields, in order: clone size, J gene, V gene, D gene, CDR3 protein, CDR3 DNA. A D gene is named only where the DNA matches it firmly. Rows may omit the clone size; those that give it use once, few, many or a size class.

>.|TRBJ2-1|TRBV7-3|TRBD2
CASSSRAGVTYNEQFF
TGTGCCAGCAGCTCAAGAGCGGGAGTGACCTACAATGAGCAGTTCTTC
>.|TRBJ2-4|TRBV4-1|TRBD2
CASSQVGILAGVVKNIQYF
TGCGCCAGCAGCCAAGTGGGGATCCTAGCGGGAGTAGTTAAAAACATTCAGTACTTC
>.|TRBJ2-5|TRBV18|.
CASSLTATSGQETQYF
TGTGCCAGCTCACTGACGGCCACGTCGGGACAAGAGACCCAGTACTTC
>.|TRBJ2-5|TRBV9|.
CASSVSGGRETQYF
TGTGCCAGCAGCGTGTCGGGGGGCAGGGAGACCCAGTACTTC
>.|TRBJ1-6|TRBV27|.
CASSLRLPTNSPLHF
TGTGCCAGCAGCCTCCGACTCCCCACTAATTCACCCCTCCACTTT
>.|TRBJ2-7|TRBV27|TRBD2
CASSLIKRDYLPYEQYF
TGTGCCAGCAGCCTCATCAAACGGGACTACTTGCCCTACGAGCAGTACTTC
>.|TRBJ1-3|TRBV28|TRBD1
CASSPLQGYGNTIYF
TGTGCCAGCAGCCCGCTACAGGGGTATGGAAACACCATATATTTT
>.|TRBJ2-7|TRBV27|TRBD2
CASTPSGRGISYEQYF
TGTGCCAGCACCCCTAGCGGGAGGGGGATCTCCTACGAGCAGTACTTC
>.|TRBJ1-4|TRBV6-1|TRBD1
CASSQGTGDEKLFF
TGTGCCAGCAGTCAAGGGACAGGGGATGAAAAACTGTTTTTT
>few|TRBJ2-7|TRBV7-2|TRBD2
CASSFSSGGTYEQYF
TGTGCCAGCAGCTTTTCTAGCGGGGGGACCTACGAGCAGTACTTC
>few|TRBJ2-1|TRBV28|.
CASSRDNISYNEQFF
TGTGCCAGCAGTCGGGACAATATCTCCTACAATGAGCAGTTCTTC
>.|TRBJ2-7|TRBV6-1|TRBD2
CASSEPPGRGLYEQYF
TGTGCCAGCAGTGAACCCCCAGGGAGGGGTCTCTACGAGCAGTACTTC
>.|TRBJ2-1|TRBV7-9|TRBD2
CASSLTSGYNEQFF
TGTGCCAGCAGCTTAACTAGCGGGTACAATGAGCAGTTCTTC
>.|TRBJ2-1|TRBV25-1|TRBD2
CASSELAGIGEQFF
TGTGCCAGCAGTGAGCTAGCGGGGATCGGTGAGCAGTTCTTC
>.|TRBJ1-5|TRBV27|TRBD1
CALPGKGQPFYSNQPQHF
TGTGCCCTTCCAGGGAAGGGACAGCCCTTTTATAGCAATCAGCCCCAGCATTTT
>.|TRBJ2-1|TRBV5-1|TRBD2
CASSLSGGGLSSYNEQFF
TGCGCCAGCAGCTTGTCGGGAGGAGGACTTAGCTCCTACAATGAGCAGTTCTTC
>.|TRBJ2-3|TRBV5-4|TRBD2
CASSLRGGTDTQYF
TGTGCCAGCAGCTTACGGGGGGGAACAGATACGCAGTATTTT
>.|TRBJ2-1|TRBV5-4|.
CASSPAGVDNEQFF
TGTGCCAGCAGCCCCGCCGGGGTCGACAATGAGCAGTTCTTC
>.|TRBJ1-1|TRBV6-5|TRBD1
CASSYRDRGSEAFF
TGTGCCAGCAGTTACAGGGACAGGGGCTCTGAAGCTTTCTTT
>once|TRBJ2-1|TRBV7-3|.
CASSSGGEQFF
TGTGCCAGCAGCAGTGGAGGTGAGCAGTTCTTC
>.|TRBJ2-7|TRBV6-5|.
CASSYLDSRASEQYF
TGTGCCAGCAGTTACTTGGACAGCCGGGCATCGGAGCAGTACTTC
>.|TRBJ1-1|TRBV29-1|.
CSAEKPGTTSTEAFF
TGCAGCGCCGAAAAACCCGGGACTACGAGCACTGAAGCTTTCTTT
>.|TRBJ1-2|TRBV2|TRBD1
CASSAGQGANYGYTF
TGTGCCAGCAGCGCGGGACAGGGGGCAAACTATGGCTACACCTTC
>few|TRBJ1-2|TRBV29-1|.
CSDADSPPNYGYTF
TGCAGCGACGCCGACAGTCCCCCTAACTATGGCTACACCTTC
>.|TRBJ2-2|TRBV4-1|.
CASSQARLTWGTGELFF
TGCGCCAGCAGCCAAGCAAGACTAACGTGGGGCACCGGGGAGCTGTTTTTT
>.|TRBJ2-7|TRBV7-2|.
CASSPGYEQYF
TGTGCCAGCAGCCCAGGGTACGAGCAGTACTTC
>.|TRBJ2-7|TRBV5-6|.
CASSFLNHEQYF
TGTGCCAGCAGCTTCCTAAACCACGAGCAGTACTTC
>.|TRBJ2-5|TRBV5-1|TRBD2
CASSLMSGGVETQYF
TGCGCCAGCAGCTTGATGTCGGGAGGGGTAGAGACCCAGTACTTC
>once|TRBJ2-1|TRBV19|.
CASSIDPQGFNEQFF
TGTGCCAGTAGTATAGACCCCCAGGGTTTCAATGAGCAGTTCTTC
>once|TRBJ1-6|TRBV2|.
CASSVHASSAPLHF
TGTGCCAGCAGTGTTCACGCCTCGAGTGCACCCCTCCACTTT
>.|TRBJ2-5|TRBV2|TRBD2
CASSYRSGRFEETQYF
TGTGCCAGCAGTTACCGAAGCGGGAGGTTTGAAGAGACCCAGTACTTC
>.|TRBJ2-2|TRBV11-3|.
CASSATGMNTGELFF
TGTGCCAGCAGCGCGACCGGGATGAACACCGGGGAGCTGTTTTTT
>.|TRBJ2-7|TRBV19|.
CASRRTSSHEQYF
TGTGCCAGTAGACGAACTAGTTCCCACGAGCAGTACTTC
>few|TRBJ2-3|TRBV7-8|.
CASSLAEIRAGLADTQYF
TGTGCCAGCAGCTTAGCTGAAATTAGGGCAGGGCTTGCAGATACGCAGTATTTT
>.|TRBJ1-1|TRBV15|.
CATTQQVLAEAFF
TGTGCCACCACCCAACAGGTCTTGGCTGAAGCTTTCTTT
>.|TRBJ1-4|TRBV5-1|TRBD1
CASSLGQGVEKLFF
TGCGCCAGCAGCTTGGGACAGGGGGTGGAAAAACTGTTTTTT
>.|TRBJ2-1|TRBV7-2|TRBD2
CASSLGLAGVSYNEQFF
TGTGCCAGCAGCCTTGGACTAGCGGGAGTGTCCTACAATGAGCAGTTCTTC
>.|TRBJ1-1|TRBV13|.
CASSLGHIKTEAFF
TGTGCCAGCAGCTTAGGCCACATAAAGACTGAAGCTTTCTTT
>once|TRBJ2-6|TRBV28|.
CASSESGRFGANVLTF
TGTGCCAGCAGTGAATCAGGGAGGTTTGGGGCCAACGTCCTGACTTTC
>.|TRBJ1-1|TRBV4-2|TRBD1
CASSQDPDRGRITEAFF
TGTGCCAGCAGCCAAGACCCGGACAGGGGACGAATCACTGAAGCTTTCTTT
>.|TRBJ2-3|TRBV10-3|TRBD1
CAISEPGQGATDTQYF
TGTGCCATCAGTGAACCCGGACAGGGGGCGACAGATACGCAGTATTTT
>.|TRBJ2-1|TRBV13|.
CASSLGRLAGNEQFF
TGTGCCAGCAGCTTAGGCCGGCTAGCTGGAAATGAGCAGTTCTTC
>.|TRBJ2-1|TRBV28|TRBD1
CASRAGTGGYNEQFF
TGTGCCAGCAGAGCCGGGACAGGGGGTTACAATGAGCAGTTCTTC
>.|TRBJ2-6|TRBV7-9|.
CASSFTGSGANVLTF
TGTGCCAGCAGCTTTACGGGGTCTGGGGCCAACGTCCTGACTTTC
>.|TRBJ2-1|TRBV7-7|.
CASSLVSAGNQFF
TGTGCTAGCAGCTTAGTCTCTGCGGGGAACCAGTTCTTC